Listed here is a single TCR beta chain. The antigen remains undetermined. This record comes from a study of T cell responses to AZD1222 COVID-19 vaccine. General observations from the study: White British ancestry dominated among donors, who included more females, and clonal diversity was possibly underestimated. Repertoire collection took place solely once the T cell response had peaked.

Assay: immunoSEQ multiplex PCR; the TCRdb copy retains only in-frame clones and omits some. Among over 100,000 clones listed, around 84% were seen once. Germline V lookup: CDR1 SEHNR, CDR2 FQNEAQ (reference sequence). This CDR3 is 15 amino acids long. V lost 5 bases to trimming and J lost 0 bases, with 13 bases between them. The TCR comes from an adult in good health. The chain recombines TRBV7-9 with TRBJ1-1, with D tentatively TRBD1 (6 bases). The material was peripheral blood, obtained on day 0 of AZD1222 vaccination. CDR3 sequence (DNA): TGTGCCAGCAGCCTATTCGGACAGATGAACACTGAAGCTTTCTTT. Protein sequence: CASSLFGQMNTEAFF.